This TCR beta chain was sequenced during a study of blood T cell repertoires in COVID-19. At the level of the study: PBMCs, B-cell-depleted T cells, or T cells provided the cDNA or gDNA that made up the material.

The V end was cut by 3 bases, the J end by 1 base, with 14 bases between. CDR3 length: 16 amino acids. Germline-derived CDR1 and CDR2 are SGDLS and YYNGEE. Everyone who took part was about 18 to 90 years old, and they came from about two dozen US areas. Cohort 3 donors counted as recovered after two negative PCRs, clearance, or resolved symptoms. Under the authors' procedure: Amplification with reference gene primers provided the estimates of nucleated cell counts. Method: immunoSEQ multiplex PCR; TCRdb's copy keeps in-frame clones and lacks some. From that table come the V and J calls and clone size; the DNA was used to work out D and trimming. Of about 180,000 clones listed, approximately 80% are singletons.

The V and J genes are TRBV9 and TRBJ2-1, with a weak D call TRBD1 (7 bases). The TCR comes from a woman in her fifties or sixties who had recovered from COVID-19. Sequenced: PBMCs or T cells enriched from blood (not recorded which). The CDR3 loop is CASSAEGAGSYNEQFF. As DNA, the CDR3 is TGTGCCAGCAGCGCCGAGGGGGCGGGGTCCTACAATGAGCAGTTCTTC.